This is a list of T cell receptor beta chains from one sample in a study of regulatory T cells in long-lasting Graves disease. From the multiplex PCR reads, TCRdb called clonotypes with MiXCR, one entry per CDR3 protein. The profile covers roughly 260,000 distinct CDR3 sequences, with approximately 18% appearing a single time and around 15% taken by the ten largest. The data were also submitted as part of a second study, on T cells in Graves' hyperthyroidism and ophthalmopathy.

The sequencing used peripheral blood mononuclear cells (PBMCs), collected at new diagnosis, from a patient treated with antithyroid drugs. The receptors come from a woman between 25 and 40 years old with Graves disease. Each CDR3 is given with its conserved first and last residue. D genes are given only for firm matches. Size is stated for part of the rows, as once, few or many counts, or as a class when the clone is expanded.

j_call d_call clone_size v_call cdr3_aa cdr3_nt
TRBJ1-4 . many TRBV20-1 CSAHWAEGDEKLFF TGCAGTGCTCACTGGGCCGAGGGGGATGAAAAACTGTTTTTT
TRBJ1-6 . few TRBV20-1 CSARVRGGKSSYNSPLHF TGCAGTGCTAGAGTACGGGGAGGAAAGAGCTCCTATAATTCACCCCTCCACTTT
TRBJ2-3 TRBD1 many TRBV20-1 CSARDSGTGGSDTQYF TGCAGTGCTAGAGATAGCGGGACAGGGGGGTCAGATACGCAGTATTTT
TRBJ2-1 TRBD2 many TRBV6-1 CASSEGTSGGADNEQFF TGTGCCAGCAGTGAAGGGACTAGCGGGGGGGCGGACAATGAGCAGTTCTTC
TRBJ1-5 . many TRBV4-2 CASSLQGGERPQHF TGTGCCAGCAGCCTACAGGGAGGAGAGCGGCCCCAGCATTTT
TRBJ1-6 . few TRBV24-1 CATSGGVFHNSPLHF TGTGCCACCAGTGGAGGGGTTTTCCATAATTCACCCCTCCACTTT
TRBJ1-4 . many TRBV19 CASSSSGFEKLFF TGTGCCAGTAGCTCGAGTGGATTTGAAAAACTGTTTTTT
TRBJ1-2 TRBD1 many TRBV2 CASSEQGGGYTF TGTGCCAGCAGTGAACAGGGGGGAGGCTACACCTTC
TRBJ1-4 . many TRBV20-1 CSAGGDATNEKLFF TGCAGTGCTGGAGGAGATGCAACTAATGAAAAACTGTTTTTT
TRBJ2-7 . . TRBV19 CASSISPDDYEQYF TGTGCCAGTAGTATATCCCCGGACGACTACGAGCAGTACTTC
TRBJ1-6 . many TRBV20-1 CSARGGISNSPLHF TGCAGTGCTAGAGGGGGCATCTCAAATTCACCCCTCCACTTT
TRBJ1-3 . many TRBV2 CASGVSGLSGNTIYF TGTGCCAGCGGAGTTTCCGGGCTCTCTGGAAACACCATATATTTT
TRBJ2-6 . . TRBV3-1 CASSQGGASGANVLTF TGTGCCAGCAGCCAGGGAGGTGCCTCTGGGGCCAACGTCCTGACTTTC
TRBJ1-6 . many TRBV27 CASTELQGSNSPLHF TGTGCCAGCACCGAACTACAGGGCTCTAATTCACCCCTCCACTTT
TRBJ2-1 TRBD2 . TRBV19 CASGLGYNEQFF TGTGCCAGTGGACTAGGGTACAATGAGCAGTTCTTC
TRBJ1-2 . many TRBV12-3/TRBV12-4 CASSLNVVWGYTF TGTGCCAGCAGTTTAAATGTGGTTTGGGGCTACACCTTC
TRBJ1-2 . many TRBV20-1 CSAVSHDRNYGYTF TGCAGTGCCGTTTCTCATGACAGGAACTATGGCTACACCTTC
TRBJ1-1 . . TRBV20-1 CSANYRNTEAFF TGCAGTGCTAACTACCGGAACACTGAAGCTTTCTTT
TRBJ1-1 . many TRBV7-9 CASSAGGGAIGTTEAFF TGTGCCAGCAGCGCCGGGGGGGGCGCGATTGGAACCACTGAAGCTTTCTTT
TRBJ2-7 TRBD2 many TRBV29-1 CSVTPGGLREQYF TGCAGCGTTACCCCGGGAGGGTTGCGGGAGCAGTACTTC
TRBJ2-5 . . TRBV18 CASSPDFRDETQYF TGTGCCAGCTCACCAGATTTTAGGGACGAGACCCAGTACTTC
TRBJ1-2 . many TRBV7-9 CASSPAGPGYGYTF TGTGCCAGCAGCCCCGCGGGACCTGGCTATGGCTACACCTTC
TRBJ2-2 . many TRBV6-1 CASSPSSGELFF TGTGCCAGCAGCCCCAGTTCCGGGGAGCTGTTTTTT
TRBJ2-5 TRBD2 . TRBV7-2 CASSLEGLAGPLMETQYF TGTGCCAGCAGCTTAGAAGGGCTAGCGGGCCCTTTGATGGAGACCCAGTACTTC
TRBJ1-1 . many TRBV6-2/TRBV6-3 CASVRDPMNTEAFF TGTGCCAGCGTGAGGGACCCCATGAACACTGAAGCTTTCTTT
TRBJ2-7 TRBD1 many TRBV29-1 CSALQGANNEQYF TGCAGCGCTTTACAGGGGGCTAACAACGAGCAGTACTTC
TRBJ1-1 . many TRBV5-1 CASSLVVNLGDTEAFF TGCGCCAGCAGCTTGGTGGTGAATTTAGGGGACACTGAAGCTTTCTTT
TRBJ1-1 TRBD1 many TRBV19 CASNRQGAREAFF TGTGCCAGTAATAGACAGGGGGCGAGAGAAGCTTTCTTT
TRBJ1-2 . many TRBV20-1 CNLTRVLSGYTF TGCAACCTCACAAGGGTTCTTTCTGGCTACACCTTC
TRBJ2-2 . many TRBV9 CASSVQSNTGELFF TGTGCCAGCAGCGTCCAATCGAACACCGGGGAGCTGTTTTTT
TRBJ1-1 . many TRBV5-1 CASSLGAGGYTEAFF TGCGCCAGCAGCTTGGGGGCGGGTGGGTACACTGAAGCTTTCTTT
TRBJ1-2 . many TRBV5-1 CASSSGWGADYGYTF TGCGCCAGCAGTTCGGGGTGGGGGGCAGACTATGGCTACACCTTC
TRBJ2-4 . many TRBV12-3/TRBV12-4 CASTKSGRESNIQYF TGTGCCAGCACCAAAAGCGGTCGGGAGTCAAACATTCAGTACTTC
TRBJ1-1 . many TRBV2 CASSEAFPGRDTEAFF TGTGCCAGCAGTGAAGCGTTCCCCGGACGGGACACTGAAGCTTTCTTT
TRBJ1-3 . many TRBV19 CASSPAQGISGNTIYF TGTGCCAGTAGTCCCGCGCAGGGGATCTCTGGAAACACCATATATTTT
TRBJ2-1 . many TRBV20-1 CSAKNPEQFF TGCAGTGCTAAAAATCCGGAGCAGTTCTTC
TRBJ1-2 . many TRBV2 CASSGRSYGYTF TGTGCCAGCAGTGGCAGAAGCTATGGCTACACCTTC
TRBJ1-1 TRBD1 . TRBV5-4 CASSSQGVGNTEAFF TGTGCCAGCAGCTCTCAGGGGGTAGGGAACACTGAAGCTTTCTTT
TRBJ1-6 TRBD1 many TRBV5-1 CASSYGTENTPLHF TGTGCCAGCAGCTACGGGACAGAAAATACACCCCTCCACTTT
TRBJ1-2 . . TRBV14 CASSPPGGAQVYGYTF TGTGCCAGCAGCCCCCCGGGGGGGGCGCAAGTTTATGGCTACACCTTC
TRBJ1-2 . . TRBV7-9 CASSGVGWGIPYGYTF TGTGCCAGCAGCGGGGTCGGGTGGGGAATCCCCTATGGCTACACCTTC
TRBJ2-3 TRBD2 many TRBV2 CASSGLAGTSTDTQYF TGTGCCAGCAGTGGACTAGCGGGGACCAGCACAGATACGCAGTATTTT
TRBJ1-5 . many TRBV20-1 CSARDRRSWGNQPQHF TGCAGTGCTAGAGATCGGAGATCTTGGGGGAATCAGCCCCAGCATTTT
TRBJ2-5 . . TRBV12-3/TRBV12-4 CASTTDRLRETQYF TGTGCCAGCACCACTGACAGGCTCCGTGAGACCCAGTACTTC
TRBJ2-5 TRBD2 many TRBV20-1 CSARVGLVETQYF TGCAGTGCTAGAGTGGGACTAGTGGAGACCCAGTACTTC
TRBJ2-4 . many TRBV4-1 CASSQMGNIQYF TGCGCCAGCAGCCAGATGGGAAACATTCAGTACTTC
TRBJ2-3 . many TRBV7-8 CASSPNVGVSSTDTQYF TGTGCCAGCAGCCCTAACGTCGGGGTCTCTAGCACAGATACGCAGTATTTT